This T cell receptor beta chain was recovered during a study of CD8+ T cells in alopecia areata. RNA extraction and reverse transcription yielded cDNA as sequencing template. Using immunoSEQ multiplex PCR, the repertoire was profiled, and TCRdb retains in-frame clones only, with some absent. The sample yields fewer than 100,000 clones, 70% to 80% seen once. This sample's treatment: oral pan-JAK inhibitor, 5-10 mg twice daily. This CDR3 comprises 15 residues. Germline V gene data show CDR1 as SGDLS and CDR2 as YYNGEE. Germline trimming cut 3 bases from V and 4 bases from J; bases unmatched to any gene: 9.

The origin of this receptor is a human donor with alopecia areata. This material consisted of CD8+ T cells sorted from blood, taken around week 44, from a patient treated with tofacitinib. This chain uses TRBV9 with TRBJ1-2, with TRBD1 matching over 7 bases. The DNA for the CDR3 is TGTGCCAGCAGCGCCGGGACAGCCGCCCTCTATGGCTACACCTTC. The encoded protein is CASSAGTAALYGYTF.